The TCR beta chain under discussion was sequenced for a study of response to subunit inactivated influenza vaccine. MiXCR, run by TCRdb on the RT-PCR reads, gives a single entry per CDR3 protein. The sample carries 630,000 or so distinct CDR3 sequences, about a sixth recorded once. Study-wide findings and caveats: Authors suggested few new T cells are recruited by each seasonal influenza vaccination.

Regarding this clonotype: As yet, its antigen is unknown.

The CDR3 runs 12 residues. The germline V gene encodes CDR1 SGHKS and CDR2 YYEKEE (reference sequence). The V gene lost 4 bases and the J gene lost 9 bases, with 10 bases spanning the gap. V usage is TRBV5-5 and J usage is TRBJ2-2; tentative D call: TRBD1 (5 bases). This sequence was found in a man aged 50-60 years who received an inactivated influenza vaccine. Source: PBMCs from blood, taken about 11 days after vaccination. CDR3 sequence (DNA): TGTGCCAGCAGCATCCCAGGGCGGGAGCTGTTTTTT. Its protein is CASSIPGRELFF.